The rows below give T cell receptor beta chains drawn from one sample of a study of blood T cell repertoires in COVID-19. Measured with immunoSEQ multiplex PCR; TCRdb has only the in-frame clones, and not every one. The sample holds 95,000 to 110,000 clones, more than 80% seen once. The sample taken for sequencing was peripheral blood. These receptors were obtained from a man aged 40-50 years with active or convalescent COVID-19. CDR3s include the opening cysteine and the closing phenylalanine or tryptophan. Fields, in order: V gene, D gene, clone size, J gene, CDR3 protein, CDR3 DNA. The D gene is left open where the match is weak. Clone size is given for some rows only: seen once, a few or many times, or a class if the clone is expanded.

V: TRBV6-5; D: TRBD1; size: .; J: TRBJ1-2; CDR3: CASRRGLVYGYTF; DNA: TGTGCCAGCAGAAGGGGGCTTGTCTATGGCTACACCTTC
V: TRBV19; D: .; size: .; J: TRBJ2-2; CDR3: CASSIDATSTGELFF; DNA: TGTGCCAGTAGTATAGATGCGACTAGCACCGGGGAGCTGTTTTTT
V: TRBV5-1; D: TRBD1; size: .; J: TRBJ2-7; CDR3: CASSSDRGDYEQYF; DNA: TGCGCCAGCAGCTCTGACAGGGGGGATTACGAGCAGTACTTC
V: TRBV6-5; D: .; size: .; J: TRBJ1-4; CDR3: CASSYGQSNEKLFF; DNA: TGTGCCAGCAGTTACGGACAGTCTAATGAAAAACTGTTTTTT
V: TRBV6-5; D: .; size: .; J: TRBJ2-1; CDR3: CASSPILARVEFF; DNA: TGTGCCAGCAGTCCAATACTAGCTCGGGTTGAGTTCTTC
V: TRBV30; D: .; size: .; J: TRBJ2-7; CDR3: CAWGGGGEQYF; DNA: TGTGCCTGGGGGGGAGGGGGCGAGCAGTACTTC
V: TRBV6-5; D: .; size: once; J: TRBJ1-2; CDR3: CASSYSTGSNYGYTF; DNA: TGTGCCAGCAGTTATTCGACAGGCTCTAACTATGGCTACACCTTC
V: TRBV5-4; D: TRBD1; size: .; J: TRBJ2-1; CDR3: CASSLRQGALSYNEQFF; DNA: TGTGCCAGCAGCTTGCGCCAGGGGGCCCTTAGCTACAATGAGCAGTTCTTC
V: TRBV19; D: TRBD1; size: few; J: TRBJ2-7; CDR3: CASSTRPAKGQASYYEQYF; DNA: TGTGCCAGTAGTACGCGGCCAGCGAAAGGACAGGCCAGTTACTACGAGCAGTACTTC
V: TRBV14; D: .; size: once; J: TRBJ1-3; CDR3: CASSTQGQWGHSGNTIYF; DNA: TGTGCCAGCAGCACCCAGGGGCAGTGGGGCCACTCTGGAAACACCATATATTTT
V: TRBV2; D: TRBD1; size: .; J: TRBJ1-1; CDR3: CASQMGQGAGAFF; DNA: TGTGCCAGTCAGATGGGACAGGGGGCCGGAGCTTTCTTT
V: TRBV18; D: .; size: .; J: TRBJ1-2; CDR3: CASSELISVYGYTF; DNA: TGTGCCAGCTCCGAATTGATATCAGTCTATGGCTACACCTTC
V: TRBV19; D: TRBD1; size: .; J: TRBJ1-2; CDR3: CASSSRDRDGYTF; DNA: TGTGCCAGTAGTAGTCGGGACAGGGATGGCTACACCTTC
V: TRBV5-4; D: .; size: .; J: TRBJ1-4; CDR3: CASSLGPNEKLFF; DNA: TGTGCCAGCAGCTTGGGGCCTAATGAAAAACTGTTTTTT
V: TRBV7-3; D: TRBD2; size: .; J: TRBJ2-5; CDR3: CASSMWAGVQETQYF; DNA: TGTGCCAGCAGCATGTGGGCGGGAGTCCAAGAGACCCAGTACTTC
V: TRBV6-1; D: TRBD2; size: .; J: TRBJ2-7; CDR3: CASSEPGLAAYEQYF; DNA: TGTGCCAGCAGTGAACCGGGACTAGCGGCCTACGAGCAGTACTTC